Reported below is one T cell receptor beta chain. These data originate in a study of blood T cell repertoires in COVID-19. The germline V gene has CDR1 SGHVS and CDR2 FQNEAQ. CDR3 length equals 13 residues. V lost 5 bases and J 0 bases, leaving 7 bases between the germline ends. The repertoire was sequenced with immunoSEQ multiplex PCR; TCRdb's copy has only in-frame clones and lacks some. Altogether 150,000 to 200,000 clones are present, approximately 73% being singletons, with the ten largest covering around a sixth. The V call is TRBV7-8, the J call TRBJ1-1; D gene unclear. This TCR came from a woman aged 50 to 60 with acute COVID-19. What was sequenced was PBMCs or T cells enriched from blood (not recorded which). The CDR3 sequence: CASSPLLNTEAFF. The DNA for the CDR3 is TGTGCCAGCAGCCCACTACTGAACACTGAAGCTTTCTTT.